These 18 T cell receptor beta chains share one sample of origin, sequenced in a study of Ad26.COV2.S vaccination and SARS-CoV-2 variants (dated by TCRdb to the early 2020s). Libraries came from the immunoSEQ multiplex PCR assay. Not all clones reach the TCRdb copy of this immuneACCESS table, which keeps in-frame sequences only. Checked studies attribute under half of the gap to unresolved V genes and leave the rest unexplained. The sample table records some 340,000 clones; about 85% of these occur just once. 2% to 2.5% of the sample is taken by the ten largest. Reading the label with the study, this specimen's treatment or condition is: approximately 18 received Ad26.COV2.S at low or high dose, single or two shots; five or six received placebo; per-sample allocation not given. Repertoires of vaccine and placebo recipients were sequenced from samples taken on day 63 after the first injection. Specimen: peripheral blood, collected in a trial of Ad26.COV2.S vaccine versus placebo. Every receptor here comes from a person between 18 and 60 years old who received the Ad26.COV2.S COVID-19 vaccine or a placebo.

The rearrangement uses TRBV11-3 and TRBJ2-3; D not certain. The CDR3 consists of 14 residues. V was shortened by 4 bases and J by 0 bases, with 8 bases between the two germline ends. Per germline, CDR1 SGHNT and CDR2 YENEEA. The CDR3 is CASSSGASTDTQYF. The CDR3, as DNA: TGTGCCAGCAGCTCAGGAGCTAGCACAGATACGCAGTATTTT.

V usage is TRBV6-5 and J usage is TRBJ2-2; D remains unclear. The V gene lost 6 bases and the J gene lost 11 bases, with 13 bases spanning the gap. Germline lookup yields CDR1 MNHEY and CDR2 SVGAGI. The length of the CDR3 is 12 residues. CDR3 sequence reads: CASSKTTLELFF. The CDR3 DNA follows: TGTGCCAGCAGCAAGACCACTCTAGAGCTGTTTTTT.

The chain combines TRBV14 with TRBJ1-1; tentative D call: TRBD1 (6 bases). Deletions cut 5 bases from V and 9 bases from J, with 16 bases between. The CDR3 covers 13 residues. Germline V gives CDR1 SGHDN, CDR2 FVKESK. CDR3 region: CASSNSGALKAFF. CDR3 nucleotides: TGTGCCAGCAGCAATTCAGGGGCCTTAAAAGCTTTCTTT.

V is TRBV5-5 and J is TRBJ1-2; no reliable D call. Germline-derived CDR1 and CDR2 are SGHKS and YYEKEE (reference sequence). The CDR3 extends over 14 amino acids. Trimming removed 4 bases at V and 4 bases at J, with 14 bases between. CDR3: CASSAARGPYGYTF. The DNA for the CDR3 is TGTGCCAGCAGCGCGGCGCGGGGTCCCTATGGCTACACCTTC.

V usage is TRBV7-9 and J usage is TRBJ2-1; D call uncertain. Germline CDR1 is SEHNR and CDR2 is FQNEAQ (reference sequence). This CDR3 has 13 residues. V gave up 3 bases and J gave up 7 bases, with 10 bases separating them. The CDR3 loop reads CASSFPWGNEQFF. The CDR3 region has the DNA TGTGCCAGCAGCTTCCCCTGGGGTAATGAGCAGTTCTTC. Drawing the rest from reference TRBV7-9 and TRBJ2-1, the complete variable domain is DTGVSQNPRHKITKRGQNVTFRCDPISEHNRLYWYRQTLGQGPEFLTYFQNEAQLEKSRLLSDRFSAERPKGSFSTLEIQRTEQGDSAMYLCASSFPWGNEQFFGPGTRLTVL.

The CDR3 region has the DNA TGCGCCAGCAGCATGAGAACAGAGAACACTGAAGCTTTCTTT. Translation gives CASSMRTENTEAFF. The genes are TRBV5-1 and TRBJ1-1; D is undetermined. Germline V gene sequence: CDR1 SGHRS, CDR2 YFSETQ. The V end was cut by 4 bases, the J end by 1 base, with 11 bases between. CDR3 length: 14 residues. The whole variable domain, filled in from reference TRBV5-1 and TRBJ1-1, reads KAGVTQTPRYLIKTRGQQVTLSCSPISGHRSVSWYQQTPGQGLQFLFEYFSETQRNKGNFPGRFSGRQFSNSRSEMNVSTLELGDSALYLCASSMRTENTEAFFGQGTRLTVV.

This rearrangement joins TRBV12-3 or TRBV12-4 to TRBJ2-7; D unresolved. V dropped 2 bases and J dropped 6 bases, with 8 bases sitting between them. This CDR3 region has 12 residues. In DNA form, the CDR3 reads TGTGCCAGCAGTTTACTGGGGTCCGAGCAGTACTTC. Translating gives CASSLLGSEQYF.

This chain links TRBV7-9 with TRBJ1-1; D is unresolved. Per the germline V gene, CDR1 is SEHNR and CDR2 is FQNEAQ (reference sequence). V dropped 1 base and J dropped 1 base, with 10 bases sitting between them. The CDR3 extends over 15 amino acids. The CDR3 sequence: CASSLERYENTEAFF. The CDR3 region has the DNA TGTGCCAGCAGCTTAGAACGCTACGAGAACACTGAAGCTTTCTTT.

The chain has TRBV5-1 and TRBJ1-1; TRBD1 is a possible D gene (6 bases). Germline CDR1 is SGHRS and CDR2 is YFSETQ. Trimming removed 6 bases at V and 1 base at J, with 19 bases between. The CDR3 consists of 16 residues. The CDR3 reads CASTVGGGVGNTEAFF. CDR3 nucleotides: TGCGCCAGCACCGTAGGGGGGGGCGTGGGGAACACTGAAGCTTTCTTT.

V is TRBV14 and J is TRBJ1-1; unclear D gene. With 1 base removed from V and 6 bases from J, the gap between germline ends came to 15 bases. The CDR3 contains 15 residues. Germline lookup yields CDR1 SGHDN and CDR2 FVKESK. This CDR3 reads CASSQGQRVGAEAFF. DNA of the CDR3: TGTGCCAGCAGCCAAGGCCAGAGGGTGGGCGCTGAAGCTTTCTTT.

The chain is built from TRBV27 and TRBJ2-7; 8 positions agree with TRBD1. This CDR3 contains 14 residues. Germline values: CDR1 MNHEY, CDR2 SMNVEV (reference sequence). V dropped 6 bases and J dropped 0; count of bases not matched to a gene: 4. The CDR3 DNA reads as TGTGCCAGCAGCAGGGGGCTGAGCTCCTACGAGCAGTACTTC. Amino acids: CASSRGLSSYEQYF.

This chain uses TRBV3-1 (or the pseudogene TRBV3-2) with TRBJ2-1; 10 bases fit TRBD2. The V gene end was trimmed by 5 bases and the J gene end by 2 bases; junction bases not matched to a gene: 6. From germline, CDR1 is LGHDT and CDR2 YNNKEL (reference sequence). The CDR3 extends over 16 amino acids. Here the CDR3 reads CASSTRTSGAYNEQFF. CDR3 nucleotides: TGTGCCAGCAGCACCCGAACTAGCGGGGCCTACAATGAGCAGTTCTTC.

The rearrangement joins TRBV30 to TRBJ2-1; weak D call: TRBD2 (5 bases). This CDR3 comprises 12 residues. The germline V and J ends were trimmed by 3 bases and 10 bases, with 13 bases remaining between them. Germline-derived CDR1 and CDR2 are GTSNPN and SVGIG (reference sequence). The CDR3 DNA is TGTGCCTGGAGCCTAGCCGGTTACGAGCAGTTCTTC. This sequence encodes CAWSLAGYEQFF.

The chain combines TRBV5-1 with TRBJ1-6; D is unresolved. CDR1 is SGHRS, CDR2 YFSETQ, per germline. V lost 1 base to trimming and J lost 4 bases, with 6 bases between them. The CDR3 covers 14 residues. The CDR3 region has the DNA TGCGCCAGCAGCTTGAGCAGGTATAATTCACCCCTCCACTTT. Protein product: CASSLSRYNSPLHF.

This chain joins TRBV6-1 and TRBJ2-2; 9 bases agree with TRBD2. Germline CDR1 reads MNHNS; CDR2 reads SASEGT. The CDR3 is 15 residues long. The J segment lost 6 bases and the V segment lost 1 base, leaving 3 bases of the junction unmatched. The CDR3 protein is CASSEVAGGPGELFF. CDR3 sequence (DNA): TGTGCCAGCAGTGAAGTGGCGGGGGGGCCCGGGGAGCTGTTTTTT.

The chain uses TRBV6-6 and TRBJ1-6, with a possible D match to TRBD1 (6 bases). V was cut by 1 base and J by 7 bases, with 8 bases left in between. Germline assignment: CDR1 MNHNY and CDR2 SVGAGI (reference sequence). The CDR3 has 14 amino acids. The CDR3 region has the DNA TGTGCCAGCAGTTACTGGACAGCAAATTCACCCCTCCACTTT. Its protein product is CASSYWTANSPLHF.

The J gene is TRBJ2-3, the V gene TRBV11-3; 8 positions agree with TRBD1. V was pared by 6 bases and J by 5 bases, with 13 bases of the junction left unmatched. This CDR3 region has 16 residues. The germline V gene has CDR1 SGHNT and CDR2 YENEEA. The CDR3 nucleotides are TGTGCCAGCAGTCATTCGGGTGCAGGGGGCCGAGATACGCAGTATTTT. It is translated as CASSHSGAGGRDTQYF.

V is TRBV7-2 and J is TRBJ2-7; D possibly matches TRBD1 or TRBD2 (5 bases each). V lost 4 bases, J lost 4 bases, and 20 bases lay in between. Per germline, CDR1 SGHTA and CDR2 FQGNSA. The CDR3 has 16 amino acids. The CDR3 spells CASSSGRDAKVYEQYF. In DNA, the CDR3 is TGTGCCAGCAGCTCAGGCAGGGACGCTAAGGTGTACGAGCAGTACTTC.